The clone carrying this T cell receptor beta chain was picked up many times. What it binds is unknown. HTBI primers from iRepertoire and Arm-PCR of CDR3 regions yielded the TCR beta libraries. TCRdb re-called the multiplex PCR reads with MiXCR, one entry per CDR3 protein. The sample consists of around 460,000 distinct CDR3 sequences, roughly 15% of them appearing once. These data originate in a study of regulatory T cells in long-lasting Graves disease. Per germline, CDR1 SEHNR and CDR2 FQNEAQ (reference sequence). The CDR3 extends over 17 amino acids. Trimming stripped 4 bases from V and 1 base from J, with 17 bases between. Study outcomes and limitations: Persistent disease preferred TRBV28, TRBJ1-2 and TRBJ2-5. Sharing of public clonotypes was greater in persistent patients (over 2,500) than in new patients (roughly 1,000).

Time point: newly diagnosed GD, antithyroid drugs for less than 3 months. Preparation of the TCR library used RNA extracted from PBMCs. These data are also associated with another study on T cells in Graves' hyperthyroidism and ophthalmopathy.

The receptor's source is a woman aged 50 to 65 with Graves disease. The chain combines TRBV7-9 with TRBJ2-1; TRBD1 might be the D (6 bases). This material consisted of peripheral blood mononuclear cells (PBMCs), taken at new diagnosis, from a patient treated with antithyroid drugs. The CDR3 DNA reads as TGTGCCAGCAGCTCAATCACCGGGACACTTTCCTACAATGAGCAGTTCTTC. As protein: CASSSITGTLSYNEQFF.